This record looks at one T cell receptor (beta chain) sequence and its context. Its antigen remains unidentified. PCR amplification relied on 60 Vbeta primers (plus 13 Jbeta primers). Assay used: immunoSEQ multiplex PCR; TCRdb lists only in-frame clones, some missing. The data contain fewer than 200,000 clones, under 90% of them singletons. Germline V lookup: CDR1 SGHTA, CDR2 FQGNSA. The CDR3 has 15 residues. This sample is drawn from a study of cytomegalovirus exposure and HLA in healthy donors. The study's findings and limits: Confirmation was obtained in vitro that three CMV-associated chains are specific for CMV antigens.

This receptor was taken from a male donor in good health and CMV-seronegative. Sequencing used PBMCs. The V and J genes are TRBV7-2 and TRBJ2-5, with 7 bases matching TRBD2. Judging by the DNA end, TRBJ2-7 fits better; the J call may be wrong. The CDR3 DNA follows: TGTGCCAGCAGCTTGGGAGGCGCGGGAGAAGGCGAGCAGTACTTC. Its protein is CASSLGGAGEGEQYF.